The sequence of this T cell receptor beta chain was determined in a study of cytomegalovirus exposure and HLA in healthy donors. Study context: HLA-typed donors were the source of around 77 million unique TCRs held in an early data release.

General observations from the study: Prior analysis indicated that the majority of TCR beta V segments exhibited productivity approximately 87% or approximately 30% of the time. V- and J-gene trimming of TCR beta was linked (in a later analysis) to a missense DCLRE1C variant. TRBV6-2, TRBV6-3 and some other V segments were excluded as indistinguishable.

This clone was counted between two and nine times. The target antigen is unknown. Germline loops: CDR1 SEHNR, CDR2 FQNEAQ (reference sequence). V lost 1 base to trimming and J lost 7 bases; unmatched junction nucleotides: 9. This CDR3 comprises 17 residues. With 60 Vbeta and 13 Jbeta primers, the PCR was carried out. Data came from immunoSEQ multiplex PCR; TCRdb stores just in-frame clones and leaves some out. The data contain 90,000 to 100,000 clones, about three quarters of them singletons. Sequencing input: PBMCs. This clonotype was obtained from a man between 40 and 49 years old in good health and CMV-seropositive. This chain joins TRBV7-9 and TRBJ1-6; 8 bases agree with TRBD1. The CDR3 here is CASSLESPGGANSPLHF. CDR3 DNA: TGTGCCAGCAGCTTAGAAAGCCCAGGGGGCGCGAATTCACCCCTCCACTTT.